This T cell receptor (beta chain) was obtained from a study of response to subunit inactivated influenza vaccine. This clonotype was observed many times. The germline CDR1 and CDR2 sequences are SNHLY and FYNNEI. The CDR3 spans 14 residues. The J segment lost 5 bases and the V segment lost 4 bases, leaving 5 bases of the junction unmatched. TCRdb recomputed calls from the RT-PCR reads with MiXCR, one row per CDR3 protein. The repertoire holds roughly 550,000 distinct CDR3 sequences, approximately 20% seen once, with 2.5% to 3% in the top ten. These records were also assigned to another study, of T cells expressing NK-cell markers. That study reports: The authors made TCR beta cDNA libraries by 5'RACE template switching. This switching added a universal primer site and UMIs.

The V and J genes are TRBV2 and TRBJ1-2; 9 bases align to TRBD1. This clonotype was sampled from a man aged 45-60 years who received an inactivated influenza vaccine. Material: CD4+ T cells sorted from PBMCs, obtained roughly 12 days after vaccination. The CDR3 coding sequence is TGTGCCAGCAGTGTACAGGGGGCGAAGTATGGCTACACCTTC. It encodes CASSVQGAKYGYTF.